A single sample gave rise to the 32 T cell receptor beta chains below, sequenced in a study of T cells in Graves' hyperthyroidism and ophthalmopathy. Amplification of TCR beta CDR3 regions was performed using RNA transcripts as template. First-round RT-PCR with HTBI primers amplified the TCR CDR3 region. TCRdb re-derived calls from the multiplex PCR reads in MiXCR, one entry per CDR3 protein. The table lists approximately 200,000 distinct CDR3 sequences, about 17% of them singletons. The sequencing input was blood. These receptors were taken from a man aged 35-49 years with Graves' hyperthyroidism.

This clonotype was detected many times. V usage is TRBV7-2 and J usage is TRBJ2-3; D is unclear. V was cut by 5 bases and J by 6 bases, with 12 bases left in between. Germline CDR1 and CDR2: SGHTA and FQGNSA. This CDR3 has 13 amino acids. This chain's CDR3 is CASSTRQHDTQYF. The CDR3 DNA reads as TGTGCCAGCAGCACGAGACAACACGATACGCAGTATTTT.

The genes are TRBV19 and TRBJ2-7, with 8 bases lining up with TRBD1. Germline V gene data show CDR1 as LNHDA and CDR2 as SQIVND (reference sequence). This CDR3 contains 14 residues. Losses at the gene ends were 1 base for V and 3 bases for J; bases not matched to a gene: 2. CDR3 in amino acids: CASSIAGGNYEQYF. CDR3 DNA sequence: TGTGCCAGTAGTATAGCAGGGGGCAACTACGAGCAGTACTTC.

This clonotype was seen repeatedly, ten times or more. This sequence joins TRBV7-2 and TRBJ2-1, with TRBD2 matching 11 bases. The CDR3 sequence is 15 residues long. CDR1 SGHTA and CDR2 FQGNSA come from the germline V gene. V dropped 6 bases and J dropped 10; count of bases not matched to a gene: 11. CDR3 nucleotide sequence: TGTGCCAGCAGGAGGGGGCATAGCGGGGGGGACGAGCAGTTCTTC. Translation: CASRRGHSGGDEQFF.

The sample holds many counts of this clonotype. This rearrangement joins TRBV7-2 to TRBJ1-5, with 10 nucleotides matching TRBD1. This CDR3 is 19 amino acids long. Germline lookup yields CDR1 SGHTA and CDR2 FQGNSA. V gave up 5 bases and J gave up 0 bases; unmatched junction bases: 13. This chain's CDR3 is CASSRTGGLGFYSNQPQHF. The DNA of the CDR3 is TGTGCCAGCAGCAGGACAGGGGGTCTTGGCTTTTATAGCAATCAGCCCCAGCATTTT.

This clonotype came up many times. The chain recombines TRBV30 with TRBJ2-5; D remains unclear. Trimming took 1 base from V and 5 from J, leaving 14 bases between them. The CDR3 is 14 residues long. Germline V lookup: CDR1 GTSNPN, CDR2 SVGIG (reference sequence). The CDR3 nucleotides read TGTGCCTGGAGTGCATCCTTTTTGGGGGAGACCCAGTACTTC. Its protein product is CAWSASFLGETQYF.

The sample holds many counts of this clonotype. The chain carries TRBV30 and TRBJ1-1; weak D call: TRBD1 (6 bases). Germline V CDR1 and CDR2: GTSNPN, SVGIG (reference sequence). The germline V and J ends were trimmed by 4 bases and 4 bases, with 10 bases remaining between them. CDR3 length equals 12 residues. CDR3 sequence reads: CAWMGGGTEAFF. The DNA of the CDR3 is TGTGCCTGGATGGGGGGCGGCACTGAAGCTTTCTTT. Full variable domain (rest looked up from reference TRBV30 and TRBJ1-1): SQTIHQWPATLVQPVGSPLSLECTVEGTSNPNLYWYRQAAGRGLQLLFYSVGIGQISSEVPQNLSASRPQDRQFILSSKKLLLSDSGFYLCAWMGGGTEAFFGQGTRLTVV.

Many counts were recorded for this clonotype. The gene calls are TRBV20-1 and TRBJ2-3, with 8 bases that match TRBD2. CDR1 is DFQATT and CDR2 is SNEGSKA in the germline V gene (reference sequence). V dropped 5 bases and J dropped 5; count of bases not matched to a gene: 9. The CDR3 extends over 14 amino acids. The CDR3 DNA reads TGCAGTGCTCATCCCGGACTAGCAAGAGATACGCAGTATTTT. Its protein is CSAHPGLARDTQYF.

This clonotype appeared many times. The chain carries TRBV6-1 and TRBJ1-2, with TRBD1 identical over 9 bases. Trimming cost V 6 bases and J 3 bases; bases outside gene matches: 11. CDR1 and CDR2 (germline): MNHNS, SASEGT. The CDR3 is 16 residues long. CDR3 in amino acids: CASSPGTGIPHYGYTF. The CDR3 DNA reads TGTGCCAGCAGCCCCGGGACAGGGATCCCCCACTATGGCTACACCTTC.

There are many counts of this clonotype. The chain uses TRBV7-3 and TRBJ1-6, with D uncertain. Per germline, CDR1 SGHTA and CDR2 FQGTGA. The CDR3 extends over 13 amino acids. Trimming pared 5 bases from V and 7 bases from J, leaving 9 bases between. The CDR3 DNA reads TGTGCCAGCAGCCAAAGGACGAATTCACCCCTCCACTTT. Translating gives CASSQRTNSPLHF. Full variable domain (remainder filled in from reference TRBV7-3 and TRBJ1-6): GAGVSQTPSNKVTEKGKYVELRCDPISGHTALYWYRQSLGQGPEFLIYFQGTGAADDSGLPNDRFFAVRPEGSVSTLKIQRTERGDSAVYLCASSQRTNSPLHFGNGTRLTVT.

V is TRBV11-3 and J is TRBJ2-5; D gene unclear. Germline V CDR1 and CDR2: SGHNT, YENEEA. CDR3 length: 15 residues. The V and J ends lost 3 bases and 2 bases respectively, with 13 bases between them. CDR3 sequence (DNA): TGTGCCAGCAGCTTCGGAAGGGCTGATCAAGAGACCCAGTACTTC. Its protein product is CASSFGRADQETQYF.

This clonotype occurred many times. The V and J genes are TRBV5-1 and TRBJ1-6, with D perhaps matching TRBD1 (5 bases). Germline V gene lookup returns CDR1 SGHRS and CDR2 YFSETQ. V lost 4 bases and J 8 bases, leaving 25 bases between the germline ends. CDR3 length equals 18 residues. The CDR3 protein is CASSPGYYSGHGDSPLHF. The CDR3 DNA follows: TGCGCCAGCAGCCCTGGGTACTATTCCGGACACGGAGATTCACCCCTCCACTTT. Variable domain in full (rest from reference TRBV5-1 and TRBJ1-6): KAGVTQTPRYLIKTRGQQVTLSCSPISGHRSVSWYQQTPGQGLQFLFEYFSETQRNKGNFPGRFSGRQFSNSRSEMNVSTLELGDSALYLCASSPGYYSGHGDSPLHFGNGTRLTVT.

The chain employs TRBV29-1 and TRBJ2-1, with D possibly being TRBD1 (6 bases). In germline, CDR1 is SQVTM, CDR2 ANQGSEA. With 2 bases removed from V and 2 bases from J, the gap between germline ends came to 16 bases. This CDR3 spans 16 amino acids. Written as DNA, the CDR3 is TGCAGCGTTGAATTTGGGACACTCTCCCCCTACAATGAGCAGTTCTTC. It yields the protein CSVEFGTLSPYNEQFF.

This clonotype appeared many times. This chain connects TRBV6-1 to TRBJ1-1; the D is unclear. CDR1 and CDR2 (germline): MNHNS, SASEGT. The germline V and J ends were trimmed by 5 bases and 0 bases, with 10 bases remaining between them. The CDR3 is made up of 14 amino acids. The CDR3: CASSLFLMNTEAFF. For the CDR3, the DNA is TGTGCCAGCAGTTTGTTTCTCATGAACACTGAAGCTTTCTTT.

This clonotype was picked up many times. The junction differs from germline at one of its ends, possibly a read error. The chain employs TRBV7-9 and TRBJ1-1; 7 nucleotides align to TRBD1. This CDR3 region has 14 residues. CDR1 is SEHNR and CDR2 is FQNEAQ in the germline V gene (reference sequence). CDR3 DNA: TGCGCCAGCAGCTTGACAGGGCTGAACACTGAAGCTTTCTTT. It yields the protein CASSLTGLNTEAFF.

This clonotype was observed many times. This chain joins TRBV30 and TRBJ1-2; D is uncertain. The CDR3 runs to 9 residues. The V gene's germline CDR1 is GTSNPN and CDR2 SVGIG (reference sequence). The germline V and J ends were trimmed by 8 bases and 8 bases, with 9 bases remaining between them. The chain's CDR3 is CALSRGYTF. In DNA form, the CDR3 reads TGTGCCCTCAGTAGGGGCTACACCTTC.

Only a few counts were recorded for this clonotype. With a much larger clone just one base away, this may be a read error. The CDR3 carries no conserved terminal phenylalanine or tryptophan, so it likely arises from a read error. This rearrangement joins TRBV7-2 to TRBJ1-2, with D possibly being TRBD1 (5 bases). This CDR3 contains 14 residues. V lost 1 base and J 4 bases, leaving 10 bases between the germline ends. CDR1 and CDR2 from the germline V gene are SGHTA and FQGNSA. CDR3 sequence: CASSLGGVGYGYTL. The CDR3 coding sequence is TGTGCCAGCAGCTTAGGAGGGGTTGGCTATGGCTACACCCTC.

This clonotype occurred a few times. The rearrangement joins TRBV5-5 to TRBJ1-2; D may be TRBD1 (6 bases). The CDR3 has 15 amino acids. Germline V CDR1 and CDR2: SGHKS, YYEKEE (reference sequence). Trimming removed 4 bases at V and 5 bases at J, with 18 bases between. In DNA form, the CDR3 reads TGTGCCAGCAGCCTTACCACAGGGTCGGGGTATGGCTACACCTTC. Translation: CASSLTTGSGYGYTF.

V usage is TRBV7-8 and J usage is TRBJ1-3; no clear D gene. The CDR3 has 15 residues. The V end lost 5 bases, the J end lost 0 bases, and 11 bases lay between the germline ends. Germline assignment: CDR1 SGHVS and CDR2 FQNEAQ. This CDR3 reads CASSQDGSSGNTIYF. CDR3 nucleotides: TGTGCCAGCAGCCAAGACGGAAGCTCTGGAAACACCATATATTTT.

This clonotype was observed at least ten times. V gene TRBV13 combines with J gene TRBJ2-7; 11 bases are shared with TRBD2. Looked up from germline, CDR1 is PRHDT and CDR2 is FYEKMQ (reference sequence). V shed 4 bases, J shed 4 bases, and the junction held 12 bases outside the gene matches. This CDR3 has 17 amino acids. The CDR3 loop is CASSSPVGTSGGYEQYF. The CDR3, as DNA: TGTGCCAGCAGCTCCCCGGTCGGGACTAGCGGAGGGTACGAGCAGTACTTC.

This clonotype was picked up many times. The rearrangement joins TRBV30 to TRBJ2-2, with a weak D call TRBD2 (5 bases). CDR1 and CDR2 from the germline V gene are GTSNPN and SVGIG (reference sequence). The CDR3 totals 14 residues. The ends were cut back, 5 bases at V and 2 bases at J, with 12 bases in the middle. The CDR3 DNA sequence: TGTGCCTGGCAGCGTGAGGGAAACACCGGGGAGCTGTTTTTT. It is translated as CAWQREGNTGELFF.

This clonotype was counted ten times or more. The chain couples TRBV7-2 to TRBJ2-1; 7 bases fit TRBD1. This CDR3 region has 15 residues. The J segment lost 3 bases and the V segment lost 7 bases, leaving 9 bases of the junction unmatched. In germline, CDR1 is SGHTA, CDR2 FQGNSA. CDR3 DNA sequence: TGTGCCAGCACCGTTTGGGACAGAGGCTACAATGAGCAGTTCTTC. This translates into CASTVWDRGYNEQFF.

This clonotype was detected many times. The chain employs TRBV11-2 and TRBJ2-7; D remains unclear. This CDR3 spans 14 amino acids. V lost 5 bases, J lost 2 bases, and 13 bases lay in between. CDR1 is SGHAT, CDR2 FQNNGV, per germline. The DNA of the CDR3 is TGTGCCAGCAGCAAACAACAAGGGCCCTACGAGCAGTACTTC. It translates to CASSKQQGPYEQYF. Based on the CDR3 plus reference TRBV11-2 and TRBJ2-7, the full variable domain is EAGVAQSPRYKIIEKRQSVAFWCNPISGHATLYWYQQILGQGPKLLIQFQNNGVVDDSQLPKDRFSAERLKGVDSTLKIQPAKLEDSAVYLCASSKQQGPYEQYFGPGTRLTVT.

This clonotype was counted many times. The chain employs TRBV10-3 and TRBJ2-1; 9 bases match TRBD2. Per the germline V gene, CDR1 is ENHRY and CDR2 is SYGVKD. Losses at the gene ends were 7 bases for V and 1 base for J; bases not matched to a gene: 11. The CDR3 spans 17 residues. Here the CDR3 DNA reads TGTGCCATCACCCCCAGTGCTAGCGGGGATTCCTACAATGAGCAGTTCTTC. Translated, it gives CAITPSASGDSYNEQFF.

The J gene is TRBJ2-2, the V gene TRBV7-3; D is possibly TRBD1 (6 bases). Per germline, CDR1 SGHTA and CDR2 FQGTGA. CDR3 length equals 15 residues. With 4 bases removed from V and 4 bases from J, the gap between germline ends came to 13 bases. The CDR3 DNA sequence: TGTGCCAGCAGCTCACAGGGATTTGGCACCGGGGAGCTGTTTTTT. Translating gives CASSSQGFGTGELFF.

This clonotype was observed many times. This chain links TRBV2 with TRBJ1-2; maybe TRBD1 (6 bases). The CDR3 has 16 residues. The germline gives CDR1 SNHLY, CDR2 FYNNEI. V was shortened by 2 bases and J by 2 bases, with 15 bases between the two germline ends. The CDR3 here is CASSENLGGANYGYTF. The CDR3, as DNA: TGTGCCAGCAGTGAAAATCTGGGGGGCGCCAACTATGGCTACACCTTC.

This clonotype was seen many times. J is TRBJ2-1 and V is TRBV7-9; 7 bases match TRBD1. The CDR3 runs 15 residues. Trimming removed 7 bases from V and 2 bases from J; junction bases left unmatched: 8. Germline values: CDR1 SEHNR, CDR2 FQNEAQ (reference sequence). The CDR3 reads CASTPWDRAYNEQFF. The CDR3 DNA follows: TGTGCCAGCACCCCTTGGGACAGAGCCTACAATGAGCAGTTCTTC. The whole variable domain, filled in from reference TRBV7-9 and TRBJ2-1, reads DTGVSQNPRHKITKRGQNVTFRCDPISEHNRLYWYRQTLGQGPEFLTYFQNEAQLEKSRLLSDRFSAERPKGSFSTLEIQRTEQGDSAMYLCASTPWDRAYNEQFFGPGTRLTVL.

This clonotype was observed many times. The chain combines TRBV2 with TRBJ2-5; D gene uncertain. The germline CDR1 and CDR2 sequences are SNHLY and FYNNEI. The CDR3 sequence is 11 residues long. V gave up 3 bases and J gave up 5 bases, with 4 bases separating them. The CDR3 nucleotides read TGTGCCAGCAGTGAGAGGGAGACCCAGTACTTC. This codes for CASSERETQYF.

This clonotype was recorded at least ten times. This chain uses TRBV6-1 with TRBJ2-7, with 7 positions matching TRBD1. The CDR3 consists of 15 residues. Germline V CDR1 and CDR2: MNHNS, SASEGT. V shed 0 bases and J 3 bases; nucleotides not matched to a gene: 5. CDR3 DNA: TGTGCCAGCAGTGAAGCGCTAGGGGGCTACTACGAGCAGTACTTC. This translates into CASSEALGGYYEQYF.

This chain joins TRBV6-9 and TRBJ1-1; no clear D. The CDR3 contains 11 residues. CDR1 is MNHGY, CDR2 SVAAGI, per germline. V was trimmed by 10 bases and J by 4 bases, leaving 10 bases between them. Here the CDR3 reads CATLLPTEAFF. DNA for the CDR3: TGTGCCACGCTGTTGCCCACTGAAGCTTTCTTT.

The chain combines TRBV7-2 with TRBJ2-1; 12 nucleotides match TRBD1. V shed 6 bases, J shed 8 bases, and the junction held 11 bases outside the gene matches. The CDR3 is 16 residues long. Germline V CDR1 and CDR2: SGHTA, FQGNSA. The DNA for the CDR3 is TGTGCCAGCAGATCCACCGGGACAGGGGGCGTCTATGAGCAGTTCTTC. Protein sequence: CASRSTGTGGVYEQFF.

Ten or more counts support this clonotype. This chain joins TRBV20-1 and TRBJ2-5; D is possibly TRBD1 or TRBD2 (6 bases each). Germline lookup yields CDR1 DFQATT and CDR2 SNEGSKA (reference sequence). This CDR3 has 14 amino acids. V shed 1 base and J shed 1 base, with 10 bases lying between them. CDR3 in DNA: TGCAGTGCTAGAGGTTGGGGGGCCCAAGAGACCCAGTACTTC. Its protein product is CSARGWGAQETQYF.

This clonotype came up many times. The chain couples TRBV28 to TRBJ2-7, with no clear D. The CDR3 runs to 12 residues. In germline, CDR1 is MDHEN, CDR2 SYDVKM. The V end lost 2 bases, the J end lost 5 bases, and 7 bases lay between the germline ends. In nucleotides, the CDR3 is TGTGCCAGCAGTTTAGCTGTCCACGAGCAGTACTTC. Protein: CASSLAVHEQYF.